Following are 32 T cell receptor beta chains from one sample sequenced in a study of T cell changes during pregnancy in multiple sclerosis. The assay was immunoSEQ multiplex PCR, and TCRdb's table has in-frame clones only and misses some. This sample yields about 22,000 clones, of which approximately 90% are seen a single time; around 0.57% belongs to the top ten. Specimen: CD4+ T cells from peripheral blood mononuclear cells, collected after pregnancy. Receptor source: a female donor in good health, enrolled as a control in a pregnancy study.

J is TRBJ2-3 and V is TRBV7-2, with 11 positions matching TRBD2. The CDR3 is made up of 13 amino acids. The ends lost 8 bases at V and 4 bases at J; junction bases unmatched: 2. Looked up from germline, CDR1 is SGHTA and CDR2 is FQGNSA. CDR3 in amino acids: CASRSGGADTQYF. CDR3 coding DNA: TGTGCCAGCCGTAGCGGGGGGGCAGATACGCAGTATTTT.

This sequence joins TRBV5-4 and TRBJ2-7; tentatively, D is TRBD1 (5 bases). This CDR3 has 13 residues. The V end lost 0 bases, the J end lost 4 bases, and 8 bases lay between the germline ends. Germline V gene data show CDR1 as SGHNT and CDR2 as YYREEE (reference sequence). The DNA of the CDR3 is TGTGCCAGCAGCTTGGGGACACAATACGAGCAGTACTTC. As protein: CASSLGTQYEQYF.

A word on this clone: A junction boundary mismatches the germline segment, possibly from a read error. CDR3 coding DNA: TGTGCCAGCAGTTCCCCACAAGGACGCTTCGAGATCAGGGTCTTC. It codes for CASSSPQGRFEIRVF. The rearrangement uses TRBV28 and TRBJ2-1, with D tentatively TRBD1 (5 bases). This CDR3 is 15 amino acids long. Germline loops: CDR1 MDHEN, CDR2 SYDVKM.

V is TRBV5-1 and J is TRBJ2-5; D perhaps matches TRBD2 (5 bases). The V gene lost 0 bases and the J gene lost 1 base, with 10 bases spanning the gap. This CDR3 has 15 residues. Germline values: CDR1 SGHRS, CDR2 YFSETQ. This chain's CDR3 is CASSLVVGSQETQYF. The CDR3 DNA reads as TGCGCCAGCAGCTTGGTGGTGGGGAGCCAAGAGACCCAGTACTTC.

The genes are TRBV2 and TRBJ2-1; D might be TRBD2 (6 bases). There are 14 residues in the CDR3. The V end lost 10 bases, the J end lost 0 bases, and 13 bases lay between the germline ends. From germline, CDR1 is SNHLY and CDR2 FYNNEI. The CDR3 region has the DNA TGTGCCACCCAGCGGGCCAGCTCCTACAATGAGCAGTTCTTC. Translated: CATQRASSYNEQFF.

V is TRBV7-9 and J is TRBJ2-1, with 7 bases that match TRBD2. J lost 5 bases, V lost 4 bases, and 2 bases had no gene match. Germline V lookup: CDR1 SEHNR, CDR2 FQNEAQ (reference sequence). CDR3 length: 13 residues. The CDR3 sequence: CASSSAGDNEQFF. CDR3 in DNA: TGTGCCAGCAGCTCGGCGGGGGACAATGAGCAGTTCTTC.

The CDR3 protein is CASSWLQGSGANVLTF. The CDR3 DNA is TGTGCCAGCAGTTGGCTACAGGGATCTGGGGCCAACGTCCTGACTTTC. The chain recombines TRBV6-6 with TRBJ2-6; D perhaps matches TRBD1 (6 bases). V was clipped by 4 bases and J by 1 base, with 11 bases between them. The CDR3 consists of 16 residues. Germline V gives CDR1 MNHNY, CDR2 SVGAGI (reference sequence).

V and J are TRBV5-5 and TRBJ2-5; D uncertain. The CDR3 contains 16 residues. V lost 0 bases and J 1 base, leaving 13 bases between the germline ends. Germline-derived CDR1 and CDR2 are SGHKS and YYEKEE (reference sequence). The CDR3 protein is CASSLGALMGQETQYF. The DNA for the CDR3 is TGTGCCAGCAGCTTGGGGGCCCTAATGGGCCAAGAGACCCAGTACTTC. The whole variable domain, remainder taken from reference TRBV5-5 and TRBJ2-5, is DAGVTQSPTHLIKTRGQQVTLRCSPISGHKSVSWYQQVLGQGPQFIFQYYEKEERGRGNFPDRFSARQFPNYSSELNVNALLLGDSALYLCASSLGALMGQETQYFGPGTRLLVL.

The V and J genes are TRBV2 and TRBJ2-5, with D maybe TRBD2 (5 bases). The V end lost 8 bases, the J end lost 5 bases, and 12 bases lay between the germline ends. CDR1 is SNHLY, CDR2 FYNNEI, per germline. The CDR3 is 12 amino acids. CDR3 sequence reads: CASRKEAETQYF. The DNA of the CDR3 is TGTGCCAGCCGGAAGGAGGCGGAGACCCAGTACTTC.

The sample holds one count of this clone. This rearrangement joins TRBV9 to TRBJ2-5; D possibly corresponds to TRBD2 (5 bases). Germline V gene sequence: CDR1 SGDLS, CDR2 YYNGEE. V lost 0 bases and J 4 bases, leaving 7 bases between the germline ends. This CDR3 is built from 13 residues. The CDR3 protein is CASSVGGRETQYF. In DNA, the CDR3 is TGTGCCAGCAGCGTAGGAGGGAGAGAGACCCAGTACTTC.

The rearrangement joins TRBV5-6 to TRBJ2-1; TRBD2 matches 7 bases. Germline CDR1 and CDR2: SGHDT and YYEEEE. J lost 2 bases, V lost 0 bases, and 2 bases had no gene match. CDR3 length: 15 amino acids. CDR3 in DNA: TGTGCCAGCAGCTTGGGGGGGGGACCCTACAATGAGCAGTTCTTC. It is translated as CASSLGGGPYNEQFF.

As for this clone: Other nucleotide sequences in the sample specify the same CDR3. CDR3 loop: CASGTSVGGRNTEAFF. CDR3 sequence (DNA): TGTGCTAGCGGGACAAGCGTTGGGGGCCGGAACACTGAAGCTTTCTTT. This rearrangement joins TRBV12-5 to TRBJ1-1, with D possibly matching TRBD1 (6 bases). The CDR3 spans 16 residues. CDR1 and CDR2 (germline): LGHNT, FRNRAP. Trimming pared 9 bases from V and 1 base from J, leaving 21 bases between.

The rearrangement uses TRBV4-2 and TRBJ2-3; 9 positions match TRBD1. Germline V lookup: CDR1 LGHNA, CDR2 YNFKEQ. Trimming removed 0 bases from V and 6 bases from J; junction bases left unmatched: 10. The CDR3 length is 17 residues. The CDR3 DNA follows: TGTGCCAGCAGCCAAGAGGGGGGGACAGGGACCAAGGATACGCAGTATTTT. It yields the protein CASSQEGGTGTKDTQYF.

The gene calls are TRBV7-2 and TRBJ2-7; TRBD2 matches 9 bases. There are 15 residues in the CDR3. The ends lost 1 base at V and 3 bases at J; junction bases unmatched: 4. Germline CDR1 SGHTA, CDR2 FQGNSA. The CDR3 region is CASSLGISGSYEQYF. CDR3 DNA sequence: TGTGCCAGCAGCTTAGGTATTAGCGGGAGCTACGAGCAGTACTTC.

V gene TRBV28 combines with J gene TRBJ2-7; D perhaps matches TRBD2 (5 bases). The CDR3 contains 14 residues. Germline V gene lookup returns CDR1 MDHEN and CDR2 SYDVKM. Trimming removed 6 bases at V and 0 bases at J, with 12 bases between. CDR3 sequence reads: CASRNRGSSYEQYF. The CDR3 region has the DNA TGTGCCAGCAGGAACCGGGGTAGCTCCTACGAGCAGTACTTC.

The genes are TRBV5-1 and TRBJ1-2; D is perhaps TRBD1 (6 bases). Per the germline V gene, CDR1 is SGHRS and CDR2 is YFSETQ. The CDR3 runs to 11 residues. CDR3 region: CDRVASYGYTF. In nucleotides, the CDR3 is TGCGACAGGGTGGCTAGTTATGGCTACACCTTC. Full variable domain (remainder filled in from reference TRBV5-1 and TRBJ1-2): KAGVTQTPRYLIKTRGQQVTLSCSPISGHRSVSWYQQTPGQGLQFLFEYFSETQRNKGNFPGRFSGRQFSNSRSEMNVSTLELGDSALYLCDRVASYGYTFGSGTRLTVV.

This rearrangement joins TRBV27 to TRBJ2-5, with 13 bases matching TRBD2. This CDR3 has 20 amino acids. The germline CDR1 and CDR2 sequences are MNHEY and SMNVEV (reference sequence). V lost 5 bases to trimming and J lost 1 base; unmatched junction nucleotides: 16. CDR3 amino acids: CASSPLPGLAGVRFQETQYF. The CDR3 bases are TGTGCCAGCAGTCCCCTCCCCGGACTAGCGGGGGTCCGATTCCAAGAGACCCAGTACTTC.

This chain uses TRBV30 with TRBJ2-7; 9 bases are shared with TRBD1. CDR1 is GTSNPN and CDR2 is SVGIG in the germline V gene (reference sequence). Trimming at V came to 3 bases and at J to 5 bases, leaving 8 bases not matched to a gene. This CDR3 contains 14 residues. The DNA of the CDR3 is TGTGCCTGGAGACGAACAGGGGGCTCTAACGAGCAGTACTTC. It translates to CAWRRTGGSNEQYF.

The chain joins TRBV4-2 to TRBJ2-7; the D gene is possibly TRBD2 (5 bases). The V gene lost 0 bases and the J gene lost 3 bases, with 21 bases spanning the gap. The CDR3 is 18 residues long. Germline loops: CDR1 LGHNA, CDR2 YNFKEQ. The CDR3 DNA follows: TGTGCCAGCAGCCAAGATCTGCGTTCGCTAGCTCCTGACTACGAGCAGTACTTC. Its protein product is CASSQDLRSLAPDYEQYF.

The genes are TRBV14 and TRBJ2-3; no definite D call. The V gene's germline CDR1 is SGHDN and CDR2 FVKESK. Trimming shortened V by 1 base and J by 4 bases, and 12 bases separated the two germline ends. The CDR3 runs 15 residues. DNA of the CDR3: TGTGCCAGCAGCCAAGGAATCCGGCAGGCAGATACGCAGTATTTT. Its protein product is CASSQGIRQADTQYF.

This rearrangement joins TRBV7-9 to TRBJ1-4, with a possible D match to TRBD1 (6 bases). V lost 7 bases and J 0 bases, leaving 18 bases between the germline ends. This CDR3 comprises 17 residues. Per the germline V gene, CDR1 is SEHNR and CDR2 is FQNEAQ (reference sequence). The CDR3 sequence: CASNRNPGQTTNEKLFF. The DNA of the CDR3 is TGTGCCAGCAACAGAAACCCTGGACAGACAACTAATGAAAAACTGTTTTTT.

The CDR3 nucleotides are TGTGCCAGCAGCCCCTCCGGGACAGGGAATTCACCCCTCCACTTT. Translated, it gives CASSPSGTGNSPLHF. The V call is TRBV2, the J call TRBJ1-6; 9 bases agree with TRBD1. The CDR3 consists of 15 residues. The junction had 7 bases not matched to a gene; V was cut back by 6 bases and J by 7 bases. Germline assignment: CDR1 SNHLY and CDR2 FYNNEI.

The chain couples TRBV19 to TRBJ1-5, with D tentatively TRBD1 (6 bases). The germline V and J ends were trimmed by 3 bases and 6 bases, with 15 bases remaining between them. Germline V gives CDR1 LNHDA, CDR2 SQIVND (reference sequence). This CDR3 has 15 amino acids. The CDR3 DNA sequence: TGTGCCAGTAGTATGGCGGGGGCGGGCGGTCAGCCCCAGCATTTT. It yields the protein CASSMAGAGGQPQHF.

The rearrangement uses TRBV2 and TRBJ2-7, with 8 nucleotides matching TRBD1. CDR1 SNHLY and CDR2 FYNNEI come from the germline V gene. Unmatched junction bases numbered 9, after V lost 8 bases and J lost 0 bases. The CDR3 runs to 15 residues. The CDR3 spells CASAAGGVSSYEQYF. CDR3 sequence (DNA): TGTGCCAGCGCCGCAGGGGGCGTTAGCTCCTACGAGCAGTACTTC.

The chain uses TRBV5-1 and TRBJ1-1; D is undetermined. V lost 0 bases, J lost 0 bases, and 6 bases lay in between. The germline CDR1 and CDR2 sequences are SGHRS and YFSETQ. The CDR3 runs to 14 residues. This CDR3 is CASSLEPLNTEAFF. The CDR3 DNA reads TGCGCCAGCAGCTTGGAGCCCCTGAACACTGAAGCTTTCTTT. Combining the CDR3 with reference TRBV5-1 and TRBJ1-1 gives the whole variable domain KAGVTQTPRYLIKTRGQQVTLSCSPISGHRSVSWYQQTPGQGLQFLFEYFSETQRNKGNFPGRFSGRQFSNSRSEMNVSTLELGDSALYLCASSLEPLNTEAFFGQGTRLTVV.

The CDR3 nucleotides are TGTGCCAGCAGCCCGTCGGGGTCCGGGGAGCTGTTTTTT. Protein product: CASSPSGSGELFF. The chain carries TRBV7-9 and TRBJ2-2, with D perhaps TRBD2 (5 bases). Germline V lookup: CDR1 SEHNR, CDR2 FQNEAQ (reference sequence). There are 13 residues in the CDR3. V lost 5 bases to trimming and J lost 6 bases, with 10 bases between them.

This chain connects TRBV10-2 to TRBJ2-5, with 7 bases matching TRBD2. The J call is uncertain, as TRBJ2-7 better fits the DNA end. Per germline, CDR1 WSHSY and CDR2 SAAADI. This CDR3 region has 15 residues. The CDR3 nucleotides read TGCGCCAGCAGTGAGTCGAATCGGGGGGCCTACGAGCAGTACTTC. Amino acids: CASSESNRGAYEQYF.

V and J are TRBV28 and TRBJ1-1; D not resolved. The V gene's germline CDR1 is MDHEN and CDR2 SYDVKM. This CDR3 is built from 15 residues. The V gene lost 6 bases and the J gene lost 4 bases, with 18 bases spanning the gap. The chain's CDR3 is CASRLPGGFSTEAFF. The CDR3 DNA is TGTGCCAGCAGGCTTCCGGGCGGGTTCAGCACTGAAGCTTTCTTT.

This chain connects TRBV6-6 to TRBJ2-5, with 7 positions matching TRBD2. Losses at the gene ends were 5 bases for V and 1 base for J; bases not matched to a gene: 7. The CDR3 covers 15 residues. CDR1 is MNHNY and CDR2 is SVGAGI in the germline V gene (reference sequence). The CDR3 sequence: CASSTSAGIQETQYF. In DNA form, the CDR3 reads TGTGCCAGCAGTACCTCAGCGGGGATCCAAGAGACCCAGTACTTC.

V gene TRBV14 combines with J gene TRBJ2-3; possibly TRBD2 for D (5 bases). Germline V gene data show CDR1 as SGHDN and CDR2 as FVKESK. V was cut by 6 bases and J by 6 bases, with 16 bases left in between. The CDR3 covers 14 residues. The CDR3 coding sequence is TGTGCCAGCAGTCTTCAAACTAGTGGGGATACGCAGTATTTT. Encoded protein: CASSLQTSGDTQYF.

The chain carries TRBV5-1 and TRBJ2-1; 8 bases are shared with TRBD2. This CDR3 spans 14 amino acids. From germline, CDR1 is SGHRS and CDR2 YFSETQ. J was trimmed by 8 bases and V by 2 bases; bases with no gene match: 6. The CDR3 is CASSFGGAGDEQFF. The CDR3, as DNA: TGCGCCAGCAGCTTCGGGGGGGCTGGCGATGAGCAGTTCTTC. The whole variable domain, filled in from reference TRBV5-1 and TRBJ2-1, reads KAGVTQTPRYLIKTRGQQVTLSCSPISGHRSVSWYQQTPGQGLQFLFEYFSETQRNKGNFPGRFSGRQFSNSRSEMNVSTLELGDSALYLCASSFGGAGDEQFFGPGTRLTVL.

The chain carries TRBV5-1 and TRBJ2-5, with 8 bases that match TRBD2. CDR1 is SGHRS, CDR2 YFSETQ, per germline. The V gene end was trimmed by 1 base and the J gene end by 4 bases; junction bases not matched to a gene: 15. The CDR3 is made up of 18 amino acids. CDR3 residues: CASSLRGLGGSGLETQYF. CDR3 DNA: TGCGCCAGCAGCTTGAGGGGACTAGGTGGATCTGGGTTAGAGACCCAGTACTTC.